The 8 T cell receptor beta chains reported below all come from one sample, sequenced in a study of PD-1 blockade in classical Hodgkin lymphoma. After autologous stem cell transplantation all patients relapsed, and prior brentuximab vedotin exposure differed between cohorts. Data came from immunoSEQ multiplex PCR; TCRdb stores just in-frame clones and leaves some out. There are under 100,000 clones in the sample; roughly 91% occur only once, and approximately 2.6% lies in the top ten. The sample here was peripheral blood mononuclear cells (PBMCs), taken before the second cycle of nivolumab. These receptors were taken from a human donor with classical Hodgkin lymphoma.

The chain employs TRBV6-5 and TRBJ2-7, with TRBD2 identical over 10 bases. The germline CDR1 and CDR2 sequences are MNHEY and SVGAGI. With V trimmed by 6 bases and J by 0 bases, 5 bases remained unmatched. The CDR3 sequence is 15 residues long. The CDR3 protein is CASRNSGRSSYEQYF. The CDR3 DNA follows: TGTGCCAGCAGAAATAGCGGGAGGAGCTCCTACGAGCAGTACTTC.

The V call is TRBV2, the J call TRBJ2-1, with unresolved D. The CDR3 is made up of 17 amino acids. Germline lookup yields CDR1 SNHLY and CDR2 FYNNEI. Trimming took off 1 base at V and 0 bases at J, with 13 bases between the two ends. This CDR3 reads CASSEGHSLSSYNEQFF. The CDR3 DNA reads as TGTGCCAGCAGTGAAGGTCACTCCCTGAGCTCCTACAATGAGCAGTTCTTC.

The chain has TRBV7-9 and TRBJ1-2; TRBD1 might be the D (6 bases). Trimming shortened V by 4 bases and J by 2 bases, and 23 bases separated the two germline ends. CDR3 length equals 18 residues. The germline V gene has CDR1 SEHNR and CDR2 FQNEAQ (reference sequence). This CDR3 reads CASSSPRSQGHRNYGYTF. The CDR3 DNA is TGTGCCAGCAGCTCCCCCCGTTCACAGGGTCATCGGAACTATGGCTACACCTTC.

The J gene is TRBJ1-2, the V gene TRBV30; 10 bases are a match to TRBD1. CDR1 GTSNPN and CDR2 SVGIG come from the germline V gene (reference sequence). The CDR3 is 12 residues long. V shed 3 bases and J 14 bases; nucleotides not matched to a gene: 9. CDR3 residues: CAWSPVDRGGTF. CDR3 DNA sequence: TGTGCCTGGAGCCCCGTGGACAGGGGGGGTACCTTC.

The chain combines TRBV11-2 with TRBJ1-3, with TRBD1 matching 8 bases. V shed 3 bases, J shed 2 bases, and the junction held 6 bases outside the gene matches. The germline V gene has CDR1 SGHAT and CDR2 FQNNGV. There are 16 residues in the CDR3. CDR3 nucleotides: TGTGCCAGCAGCTTTTATCAGGGGGCGCCTGGAAACACCATATATTTT. It specifies CASSFYQGAPGNTIYF.

The chain is built from TRBV9 and TRBJ1-2, with unresolved D. The V gene lost 0 bases and the J gene lost 7 bases, with 4 bases spanning the gap. The CDR3 is 11 amino acids. Germline V gene lookup returns CDR1 SGDLS and CDR2 YYNGEE. CDR3 loop: CASSVGSGYTF. CDR3 nucleotides: TGTGCCAGCAGCGTAGGCTCTGGCTACACCTTC.

This clone was seen only a few times. The J gene is TRBJ1-4, the V gene TRBV30; a weak D match, TRBD1 (5 bases). With 4 bases removed from V and 12 bases from J, the gap between germline ends came to 18 bases. The CDR3 length is 13 residues. Looked up from germline, CDR1 is GTSNPN and CDR2 is SVGIG (reference sequence). CDR3 bases: TGTGCCTGGATATCCGACCTCCAAGGGGAACTGTTTTTT. Translated: CAWISDLQGELFF.

This CDR3 is CASSVLGRDTGELFF. CDR3 nucleotide sequence: TGCGCCAGCAGCGTGCTCGGGAGGGACACCGGGGAGCTGTTTTTT. The chain has TRBV5-1 and TRBJ2-2; 8 nucleotides align to TRBD2. This CDR3 is 15 amino acids long. Germline assignment: CDR1 SGHRS and CDR2 YFSETQ. V lost 4 bases and J lost 3; bases outside the gene matches: 5.